Each of the 4 T cell receptor beta chains below was sequenced from the same sample in a study of T cell repertoires in cytomegalovirus infection. TCRdb reanalysed the reads using MiXCR and keeps one entry per CDR3 protein. The table shows tens of thousands of distinct CDR3 sequences, with around 20% occurring only once. What these receptors recognize is not known. Source: CD8+ T cells from cultured PBMCs, taken from culture after CMV antigen stimulation. The receptors were sampled from a human donor in good health (CMV status not recorded). Some clones in this sample may be carry-over from other donors' samples.

The V call is TRBV4-1, the J call TRBJ1-1; perhaps TRBD1 as D (5 bases). V gave up 0 bases and J gave up 4 bases, with 9 bases separating them. Germline lookup yields CDR1 MGHRA and CDR2 YSYEKL. The CDR3 totals 14 residues. The CDR3 loop is CASSQEGTATEAFF. The DNA for the CDR3 is TGCGCCAGCAGCCAAGAGGGGACGGCCACTGAAGCTTTCTTT.

V gene TRBV30 combines with J gene TRBJ2-5, with 9 bases identical to TRBD1. The V gene's germline CDR1 is GTSNPN and CDR2 SVGIG (reference sequence). J lost 1 base, V lost 3 bases, and 12 bases had no gene match. CDR3 length equals 17 residues. The CDR3 sequence is CAWSLGTGFLTQETQYF. Written as DNA, the CDR3 is TGTGCCTGGAGCCTCGGGACAGGGTTTTTGACCCAAGAGACCCAGTACTTC.

The chain employs TRBV7-9 and TRBJ2-3; D tentatively reads TRBD1 or TRBD2 (6 bases each). V was shortened by 6 bases and J by 6 bases, with 19 bases between the two germline ends. Per germline, CDR1 SEHNR and CDR2 FQNEAQ (reference sequence). The CDR3 extends over 15 amino acids. This CDR3 is CASRSKEGVADTQYF. DNA of the CDR3: TGTGCCAGCAGGAGTAAGGAGGGGGTGGCTGATACGCAGTATTTT.

This clonotype turned up a few times. This chain uses TRBV7-8 with TRBJ1-1, with D possibly TRBD1 on 5 matching bases. This CDR3 has 16 residues. Germline CDR1 is SGHVS and CDR2 is FQNEAQ. V was trimmed by 3 bases and J by 2 bases, leaving 16 bases between them. The CDR3 sequence: CASSFSHLTDNTEAFF. CDR3 sequence (DNA): TGTGCCAGCAGCTTTTCCCACCTGACAGACAACACTGAAGCTTTCTTT.